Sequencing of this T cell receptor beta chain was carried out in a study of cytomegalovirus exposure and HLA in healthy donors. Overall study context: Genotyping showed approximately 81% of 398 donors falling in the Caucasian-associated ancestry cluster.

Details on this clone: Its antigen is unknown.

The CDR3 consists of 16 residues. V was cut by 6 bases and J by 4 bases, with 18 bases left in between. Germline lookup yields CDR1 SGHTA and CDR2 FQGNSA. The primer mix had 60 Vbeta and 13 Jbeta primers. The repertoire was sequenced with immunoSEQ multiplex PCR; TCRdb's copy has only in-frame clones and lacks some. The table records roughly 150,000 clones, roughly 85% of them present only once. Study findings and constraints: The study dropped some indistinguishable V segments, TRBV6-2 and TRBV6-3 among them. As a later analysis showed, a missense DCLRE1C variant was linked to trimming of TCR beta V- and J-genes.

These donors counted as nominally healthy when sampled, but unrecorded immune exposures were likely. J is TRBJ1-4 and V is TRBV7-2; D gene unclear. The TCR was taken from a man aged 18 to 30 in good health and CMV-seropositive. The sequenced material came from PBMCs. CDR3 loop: CASSQLGSGNNEKLFF. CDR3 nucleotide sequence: TGTGCCAGCAGTCAACTCGGGAGCGGGAATAATGAAAAACTGTTTTTT.